This T cell receptor (beta chain) was recorded in a study of T cell repertoires in cytomegalovirus infection. On the study more broadly: Carrying CMV and the relevant HLA type showed in public TCR beta signatures.

A note on this clonotype: Antigen specificity is unknown.

TCRdb reprocessed the reads with MiXCR, giving one entry per CDR3 protein. The sample consists of around 200,000 distinct CDR3 sequences, 30% to 45% of them appearing once. V was pared by 1 base and J by 5 bases, with 8 bases of the junction left unmatched. The CDR3 loop spans 16 amino acids. Per germline, CDR1 LGHNA and CDR2 YNFKEQ. This TCR derives from a human donor in good health (CMV status not recorded). Some clones in this sample may be carry-over from other donors' samples. The sample consisted of CD8+ T cells from cultured PBMCs, taken from culture after CMV antigen stimulation. This chain uses TRBV4-2 with TRBJ2-5, with TRBD2 identical over 9 bases. CDR3 protein: CASSQGLAAEGETQYF. The CDR3 coding sequence is TGTGCCAGCAGCCAAGGACTAGCGGCTGAAGGGGAGACCCAGTACTTC.